The clone carrying this T cell receptor (beta chain) was observed a single time. Antigen specificity is unknown. The source of the sample is a study of memory CD4+ T cells and cytomegalovirus serostatus. Study-wide results and caveats: The CMV-associated TCR signature appears largely within the CD4+ memory repertoire. Each of 65 to 75 CMV-associated TCRbeta sequences occurred in one to five individuals.

Germline V gene lookup returns CDR1 MDHEN and CDR2 SYDVKM. The V and J ends lost 4 bases and 4 bases, in that order; junction bases with no gene match: 7. CDR3 length: 14 amino acids. Method: immunoSEQ multiplex PCR; TCRdb's copy keeps in-frame clones and lacks some. The sample carries tens of thousands of clones, 70% to 80% recorded once. Single viable CD3+CD4+CD8-CD45RO+ cells were sorted as the memory CD4+ T cells. CMV serostatus came from serum IgG against pp150, pp28, p38, p52. Total CD4+ T cells were enriched by CD4 positive selection. This chain connects TRBV28 to TRBJ2-7, with TRBD2 identical over 7 bases. Source material: memory CD4+ T cells from blood. The clonotype originates from an adult in good health and CMV-seropositive. The CDR3 loop is CASSSGGSPYEQYF. In DNA form, the CDR3 reads TGTGCCAGCAGTTCGGGCGGGAGTCCTTACGAGCAGTACTTC.